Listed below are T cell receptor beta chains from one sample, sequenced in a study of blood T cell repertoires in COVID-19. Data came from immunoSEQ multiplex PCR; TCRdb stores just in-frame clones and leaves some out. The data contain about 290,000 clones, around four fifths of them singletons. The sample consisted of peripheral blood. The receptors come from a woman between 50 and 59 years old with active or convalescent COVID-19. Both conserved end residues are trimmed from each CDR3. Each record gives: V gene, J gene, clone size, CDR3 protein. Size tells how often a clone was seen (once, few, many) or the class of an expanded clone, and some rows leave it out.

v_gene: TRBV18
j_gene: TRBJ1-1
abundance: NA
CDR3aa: ASSPLGQSEAF

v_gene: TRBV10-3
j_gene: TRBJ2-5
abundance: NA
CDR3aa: AISSTGGPRQETQY

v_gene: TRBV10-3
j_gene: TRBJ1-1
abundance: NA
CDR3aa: ATSLTGTRYDTEAF

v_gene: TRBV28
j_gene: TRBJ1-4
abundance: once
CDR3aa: ASSWTSGKTNEKLF

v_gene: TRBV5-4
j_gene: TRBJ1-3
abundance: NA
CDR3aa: ASSSEKKGGLGNTIY

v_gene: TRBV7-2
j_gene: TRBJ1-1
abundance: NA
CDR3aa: ASSSRTGMNTEAF

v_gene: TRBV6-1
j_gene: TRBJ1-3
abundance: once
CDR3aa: ASSVAGGSGNTIY

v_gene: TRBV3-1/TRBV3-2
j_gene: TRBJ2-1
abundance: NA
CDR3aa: ASSQGKGRGSSYNEQF

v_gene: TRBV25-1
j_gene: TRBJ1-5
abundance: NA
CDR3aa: ASRGIGENQPQH

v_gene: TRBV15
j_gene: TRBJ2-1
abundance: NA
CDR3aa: ATSRDSRLADHGQF

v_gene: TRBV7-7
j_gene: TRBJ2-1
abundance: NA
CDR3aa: ASSLGGDYNEQF

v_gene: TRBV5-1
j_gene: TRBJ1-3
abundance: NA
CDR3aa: ASRRTGGVEGNTIY

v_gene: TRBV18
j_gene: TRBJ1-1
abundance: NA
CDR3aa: ASSPRTGGKTEAF